This TCR beta chain was captured by sequencing in a study of blood T cell repertoires in COVID-19. Across the study: Researchers got acute and convalescent COVID-19 samples from the United States, Italy and Spain. In each case, the material was cDNA or gDNA derived from T cells, B-cell-depleted T cells, or PBMCs.

Authors' analysis steps: From reference gene primer amplification, estimates of nucleated cell counts were derived. Measured with immunoSEQ multiplex PCR; TCRdb has only the in-frame clones, and not every one. V, J and clone size reflect that table, while D and trimming were determined from the DNA. Of approximately 140,000 clones in the sample, 80% to 90% were seen once. CDR1 is GTSNPN and CDR2 is SVGIG in the germline V gene (reference sequence). This CDR3 spans 13 amino acids. Trimming stripped 2 bases from V and 0 bases from J, with 5 bases between. The chain is built from TRBV30 and TRBJ1-5; D is uncertain. This TCR derives from a man older than 75 with acute or convalescent COVID-19. The specimen sequenced was peripheral blood. CDR3 bases: TGTGCCTGGAGTTTCTATAGCAATCAGCCCCAGCATTTT. Translation: CAWSFYSNQPQHF.